These 13 T cell receptor beta chains were sequenced from one sample in a study of T cells after yellow fever vaccination (dated by TCRdb to between 2019 and 2020). Library prep was done by 5' RACE. TCRdb lists the instrument as Illumina HiSeq 2500. TCRdb ran its own pipeline on the public reads, namely fastp trimming at Q25 and MiXCR clone calling, and kept in-frame beta chains. Rows matching on CDR3 protein sequence are summarized as one entry with the most common DNA and genes. Recorded for this sample are under 300,000 distinct CDR3 sequences; 6.9% of them occurred a single time. Approximately 0.85% of the sample belongs to the ten largest clones. Sample treatment or condition, as interpreted from the label and publication: live attenuated yellow fever vaccine strain. The sequencing used CD4+ T cells sorted from PBMCs, collected 15 days after the yellow fever booster vaccination. The receptors stem from a man younger than 45 who received the YFV17D yellow fever vaccine.

The table lists this clonotype with a few counts. V is TRBV6-5 and J is TRBJ1-1; D uncertain. The germline CDR1 and CDR2 sequences are MNHEY and SVGAGI. The V end was cut by 5 bases, the J end by 5 bases, with 9 bases between. The CDR3 has 12 residues. CDR3 residues: CASSPRRTEAFF. The CDR3 DNA follows: TGTGCCAGCAGTCCCCGCCGGACTGAAGCTTTCTTT.

This clonotype was counted at least ten times. The rearrangement links TRBV20-1 to TRBJ2-3; D ambiguous. Between the trimmed V and J ends, which lost 0 bases and 3 bases, there was a span of 10 bases. This CDR3 has 14 amino acids. Germline V CDR1 and CDR2: DFQATT, SNEGSKA (reference sequence). Here the CDR3 reads CSARDRRLTDTQYF. The CDR3 bases are TGCAGTGCTAGAGATCGCAGACTGACAGATACGCAGTATTTT.

This clonotype was observed at least ten times. The chain carries TRBV7-2 and TRBJ1-2; D gene uncertain. There are 15 residues in the CDR3. Trimming cost V 2 bases and J 4 bases, with 14 bases left between them. Germline CDR1 SGHTA, CDR2 FQGNSA. The CDR3 here is CASSLFVASGYGYTF. CDR3 nucleotides: TGTGCCAGCAGCTTATTCGTGGCCTCGGGCTATGGCTACACCTTC.

This clonotype has a count of ten or more. This rearrangement joins TRBV7-6 to TRBJ2-1; tentatively, D is TRBD1 (5 bases). This CDR3 region has 13 residues. With 1 base removed from V and 9 bases from J, the gap between germline ends came to 10 bases. Germline V gives CDR1 SGHVS, CDR2 FNYEAQ. The CDR3 DNA is TGTGCCAGCAGCTTAGAAGTCAGGGCTGAGCAGTTCTTC. This sequence encodes CASSLEVRAEQFF.

V gene TRBV12-3 or TRBV12-4 combines with J gene TRBJ1-4, with TRBD1 as a possible D gene (5 bases). V lost 4 bases to trimming and J lost 0 bases, with 18 bases between them. This CDR3 is 18 amino acids long. CDR3 sequence (DNA): TGTGCCAGCAGTTCCCTAACCTGGACACAAGCAACTAATGAAAAACTGTTTTTT. This translates into CASSSLTWTQATNEKLFF.

V and J are TRBV5-6 and TRBJ2-5; D not resolved. V was pared by 4 bases and J by 3 bases, with 13 bases between. This CDR3 region has 14 residues. Germline V gene sequence: CDR1 SGHDT, CDR2 YYEEEE. CDR3: CASSEGTREETQYF. The CDR3 coding sequence is TGTGCCAGCAGCGAAGGAACAAGGGAAGAGACCCAGTACTTC.

This clonotype was picked up a small number of times. This chain connects TRBV29-1 to TRBJ2-5; a weak D match, TRBD1 (6 bases). The germline gives CDR1 SQVTM, CDR2 ANQGSEA. V lost 7 bases and J lost 0, with 9 bases in between. CDR3 size: 12 residues. The CDR3 DNA follows: TGCAGCGGTGACAGGAACCAAGAGACCCAGTACTTC. It specifies CSGDRNQETQYF.

The gene calls are TRBV10-2 and TRBJ2-1; 10 bases map to TRBD1. The CDR3 runs 14 residues. CDR1 is WSHSY, CDR2 SAAADI, per germline. The J segment lost 2 bases and the V segment lost 7 bases, leaving 2 bases of the junction unmatched. The chain's CDR3 is CASKTGGTYNEQFF. CDR3 DNA: TGCGCCAGCAAGACAGGGGGCACCTACAATGAGCAGTTCTTC.

This clonotype has a count of ten or more. The chain recombines TRBV6-2 or TRBV6-3 with TRBJ2-3; D unclear. This CDR3 has 11 residues. Germline V gene sequence: CDR1 MNHEY, CDR2 SVGEGT. CDR3 loop: CAGANTDTQYF. CDR3 in DNA: TGTGCAGGCGCTAACACAGATACGCAGTATTTT.

V and J are TRBV20-1 and TRBJ2-7; TRBD2 matches 14 bases. V gave up 6 bases and J gave up 6 bases; unmatched junction bases: 19. There are 18 residues in the CDR3. Germline CDR1 DFQATT, CDR2 SNEGSKA (reference sequence). The CDR3 DNA sequence: TGCAGTGCCAACCCCCCCCCGGGACTAGCGGGAGTTCGTCGCGAGCAGTACTTC. Its protein product is CSANPPPGLAGVRREQYF.

In regard to this clonotype: Germline and junction disagree at one end, which may indicate a read error. This rearrangement joins TRBV20-1 to TRBJ1-4, with TRBD1 as a possible D gene (6 bases). This CDR3 region has 16 residues. Germline lookup yields CDR1 DFQATT and CDR2 SNEGSKA (reference sequence). CDR3 in amino acids: CSDSGIPGQTKEKLFF. The CDR3 bases are TGCAGTGATAGCGGAATTCCGGGACAAACTAAGGAAAAACTGTTTTTT.

The chain couples TRBV28 to TRBJ2-7, with TRBD1 matching 11 bases. The CDR3 runs to 18 residues. CDR1 and CDR2 from the germline V gene are MDHEN and SYDVKM. Trimming took 4 bases from V and 2 from J; bases not matched to a gene: 13. As DNA, the CDR3 is TGTGCCAGCAGTTCTCCCCTCGGACAGGGGGCATCAGCCTACGAGCAGTACTTC. The encoded protein is CASSSPLGQGASAYEQYF.

The chain is built from TRBV5-1 and TRBJ1-1; D gene uncertain. V dropped 0 bases and J dropped 1 base, with 13 bases sitting between them. This CDR3 is 16 amino acids long. From germline, CDR1 is SGHRS and CDR2 YFSETQ. The DNA of the CDR3 is TGCGCCAGCAGCTTGGTCTCTGGCACCTGGAACACTGAAGCTTTCTTT. Residues: CASSLVSGTWNTEAFF. The variable domain in full, completed from reference TRBV5-1 and TRBJ1-1, reads KAGVTQTPRYLIKTRGQQVTLSCSPISGHRSVSWYQQTPGQGLQFLFEYFSETQRNKGNFPGRFSGRQFSNSRSEMNVSTLELGDSALYLCASSLVSGTWNTEAFFGQGTRLTVV.